A single TCR beta chain is shown here with its context. Its specificity is not known. This record belongs to a study of cytomegalovirus exposure and HLA in healthy donors. The study, taken as a whole, reports: The majority of TCR sequences were rare, yet some public TCRs appeared in many donors. The investigators catalogued some 160 TCR beta chains as cytomegalovirus-associated.

Donors counted as nominally healthy when sampled, yet unrecorded immune exposures were likely. A multiplex PCR was run with 60 Vbeta primers and 13 Jbeta primers. In the authors' workflow: Among the unique TCR beta chains that a later analysis counted, about 85 million in all, about 11 million were shared. Profiled with immunoSEQ multiplex PCR; TCRdb holds only in-frame clones, not every one. V and J calls and clone size are as listed in that table; D and trimming were resolved from the DNA. The repertoire holds approximately 100,000 clones, approximately 9% seen once, with 5% to 5.5% in the top ten. The germline gives CDR1 GTSNPN, CDR2 SVGIG (reference sequence). CDR3 size: 13 residues. V lost 4 bases to trimming and J lost 8 bases; unmatched junction nucleotides: 5.

Sequenced: PBMCs. The TCR sequence derives from a man aged 45-60 years in good health and CMV-seropositive. The genes are TRBV30 and TRBJ1-6; TRBD1 aligns across 7 bases. The CDR3 region has the DNA TGTGCCTGGACGCGGGACAGCTATTCACCCCTCCACTTT. It specifies CAWTRDSYSPLHF.